The 15 T cell receptor beta chains below were found in one sample sequenced in a study of T cell responses to AZD1222 COVID-19 vaccine. Clones were sequenced by immunoSEQ multiplex PCR, and TCRdb holds only the in-frame ones, with some missing. The table has around 170,000 clones, roughly 93% seen once; the top ten hold 0.99%. The material was peripheral blood, obtained on day 0 of AZD1222 vaccination. Receptor source: an adult in good health.

V usage is TRBV18 and J usage is TRBJ1-2, with TRBD1 matching over 7 bases. Germline values: CDR1 KGHSH, CDR2 LQKENI. V lost 4 bases and J lost 3; bases outside the gene matches: 2. The CDR3 has 13 amino acids. CDR3 loop: CASSRTGDYGYTF. The DNA of the CDR3 is TGTGCCAGCTCACGGACAGGTGACTATGGCTACACCTTC.

The chain joins TRBV6-6 to TRBJ2-7; D is possibly TRBD1 or TRBD2 (5 bases each). Germline V gene sequence: CDR1 MNHNY, CDR2 SVGAGI (reference sequence). V was cut by 8 bases and J by 5 bases, with 7 bases left in between. CDR3 size: 10 residues. This chain's CDR3 is CASVGDEQYF. In DNA form, the CDR3 reads TGTGCCAGCGTGGGGGACGAGCAGTACTTC.

The rearrangement uses TRBV19 and TRBJ1-1, with unresolved D. The CDR3 loop spans 16 amino acids. The V gene lost 5 bases and the J gene lost 4 bases, with 20 bases spanning the gap. CDR1 and CDR2 from the germline V gene are LNHDA and SQIVND (reference sequence). This CDR3 is CASSPPRGNRGTEAFF. The CDR3 nucleotides read TGTGCCAGTAGTCCTCCTCGAGGGAACCGAGGCACTGAAGCTTTCTTT.

The chain is built from TRBV21-1 and TRBJ2-6; the table's D call, TRBD1, was not checked against the DNA. TRBV21-1 is deemed a pseudogene. The CDR3 loop spans 16 amino acids. CDR3 residues: CASSMGDSSGANVLTF. CDR3 coding DNA: TGTGCCAGCAGCATGGGGGACAGCTCTGGGGCCAACGTCCTGACTTTC.

The genes are TRBV6-2 or TRBV6-3 and TRBJ1-1, with D possibly being TRBD1 (5 bases). This CDR3 comprises 18 residues. Trimming removed 2 bases at V and 5 bases at J, with 24 bases between. Germline V gene lookup returns CDR1 MNHEY and CDR2 SVGEGT. Written as DNA, the CDR3 is TGTGCCAGCAGTTACCCGGCAGGGAAAATCGGTGGTTGGACTGAAGCTTTCTTT. Encoded protein: CASSYPAGKIGGWTEAFF.

As for this clone: This sample also contains other DNA sequences that code for the same CDR3. The V call is TRBV7-9, the J call TRBJ2-7; no clear D gene. CDR3 size: 11 residues. Trimming removed 5 bases at V and 5 bases at J, with 7 bases between. CDR1 and CDR2 from the germline V gene are SEHNR and FQNEAQ (reference sequence). The CDR3, as DNA: TGTGCCAGCAGCCCCTTGGACGAGCAGTACTTC. Its protein product is CASSPLDEQYF.

Points on this clone: The sample contains more than one DNA sequence encoding this CDR3. The genes are TRBV2 and TRBJ2-1; 11 nucleotides line up with TRBD1. Germline-derived CDR1 and CDR2 are SNHLY and FYNNEI. The trim removed 3 bases at V and 5 bases at J, leaving 3 bases unmatched. CDR3 length equals 15 residues. DNA of the CDR3: TGTGCCAGCAGTGATCGGGACAGGGGGAACAATGAGCAGTTCTTC. Protein product: CASSDRDRGNNEQFF.

V is TRBV28 and J is TRBJ2-7, with TRBD2 matching 7 bases. The CDR3 covers 12 residues. CDR1 and CDR2 from the germline V gene are MDHEN and SYDVKM. Trimming cost V 3 bases and J 6 bases; bases outside gene matches: 2. The CDR3 here is CASSLGGIEQYF. The CDR3 bases are TGTGCCAGCAGTTTGGGAGGGATCGAGCAGTACTTC.

The chain uses TRBV27 and TRBJ1-5; D uncertain. Trimming left V 6 bases short and J 3 bases short, with 6 bases between. CDR3 length: 12 residues. Germline lookup yields CDR1 MNHEY and CDR2 SMNVEV (reference sequence). The CDR3: CASSGDNQPQHF. The DNA for the CDR3 is TGTGCCAGCAGCGGGGACAATCAGCCCCAGCATTTT.

This chain uses TRBV10-3 with TRBJ2-7, with 12 bases that match TRBD1. The junction had 7 bases not matched to a gene; V was cut back by 4 bases and J by 3 bases. This CDR3 contains 16 residues. CDR1 ENHRY and CDR2 SYGVKD come from the germline V gene. The CDR3 sequence: CAISAIGTGGGYEQYF. The DNA of the CDR3 is TGTGCCATCAGTGCGATCGGGACAGGGGGCGGCTACGAGCAGTACTTC.

This clone was picked up one time. The rearrangement joins TRBV19 to TRBJ2-7; D uncertain. From germline, CDR1 is LNHDA and CDR2 SQIVND (reference sequence). V was shortened by 5 bases and J by 4 bases, with 9 bases between the two germline ends. The CDR3 is 12 amino acids. The CDR3 loop reads CASSPDAYEQYF. As DNA, the CDR3 is TGTGCCAGTAGTCCCGACGCGTACGAGCAGTACTTC.

DNA for the CDR3: TGTGCCAGTAGTATCGAAAGACAGGGGAATATCTATAATTCACCCCTCCACTTT. It specifies CASSIERQGNIYNSPLHF. The rearrangement joins TRBV19 to TRBJ1-6, with 8 positions matching TRBD1. The CDR3 runs to 18 residues. V lost 3 bases, J lost 3 bases, and 10 bases stayed unmatched. Per the germline V gene, CDR1 is LNHDA and CDR2 is SQIVND (reference sequence).

This clone appeared a single time. The chain combines TRBV24-1 with TRBJ1-2; D uncertain. V lost 3 bases to trimming and J lost 6 bases, with 7 bases between them. Germline V gene data show CDR1 as KGHDR and CDR2 as SFDVKD. CDR3 length equals 12 residues. The CDR3 DNA reads TGTGCCACCAGTGATCCATTTCATGGCTACACCTTC. Translated: CATSDPFHGYTF.

The chain employs TRBV4-1 and TRBJ1-1; the D gene is possibly TRBD1 (5 bases). The germline CDR1 and CDR2 sequences are MGHRA and YSYEKL. The CDR3 length is 15 residues. V lost 6 bases to trimming and J lost 7 bases, with 21 bases between them. The CDR3 nucleotides are TGCGCCAGCAGGATCATAGAAAGGGACGGGGGTGAAGCTTTCTTT. Amino acids: CASRIIERDGGEAFF.

The genes are TRBV7-9 and TRBJ2-7; D remains ambiguous. Germline V gene lookup returns CDR1 SEHNR and CDR2 FQNEAQ (reference sequence). This CDR3 comprises 11 residues. Trimming pared 5 bases from V and 2 bases from J, leaving 4 bases between. Written as DNA, the CDR3 is TGTGCCAGCAGCCCCACCTACGAGCAGTACTTC. Translating it yields CASSPTYEQYF.